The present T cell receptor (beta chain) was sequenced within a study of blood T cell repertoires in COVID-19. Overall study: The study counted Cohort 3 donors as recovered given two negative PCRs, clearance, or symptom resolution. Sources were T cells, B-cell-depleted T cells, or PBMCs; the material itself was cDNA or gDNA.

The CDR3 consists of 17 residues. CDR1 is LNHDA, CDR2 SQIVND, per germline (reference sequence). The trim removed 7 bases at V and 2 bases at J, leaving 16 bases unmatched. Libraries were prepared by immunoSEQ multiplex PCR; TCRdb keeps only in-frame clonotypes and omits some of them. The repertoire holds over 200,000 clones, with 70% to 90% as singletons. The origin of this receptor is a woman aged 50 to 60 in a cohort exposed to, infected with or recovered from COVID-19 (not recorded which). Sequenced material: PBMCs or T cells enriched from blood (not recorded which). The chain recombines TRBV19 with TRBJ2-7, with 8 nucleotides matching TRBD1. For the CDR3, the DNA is TGTGCCAGTACCCCTTCAGGGGGCCTTCTCTCTCCCTACGAGCAGTACTTC. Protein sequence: CASTPSGGLLSPYEQYF.